These T cell receptor beta chains were read from a single sample in a study of blood T cells in healthy people across ages. One entry per CDR3 protein results from TCRdb running MiXCR on the 5' RACE reads. The data show some 900,000 distinct CDR3 sequences, 48% seen once. Sequenced sample: blood. The receptors here all came from a man aged 30-40 years in good health. CDR3s include the opening cysteine and the closing phenylalanine or tryptophan. Fields, in order: D gene, J gene, clone size, V gene, CDR3 protein, CDR3 DNA. A D gene is named only where the DNA matches it firmly. Size values are once, few and many counts, or a class for expanded clones, and some rows have none.

D gene: TRBD1
J gene: TRBJ2-1
clone size: few
V gene: TRBV11-2
CDR3 protein: CASSTDRDNEQFF
CDR3 DNA: TGTGCCAGCAGCACGGACAGGGACAATGAGCAGTTCTTC

D gene: .
J gene: TRBJ2-3
clone size: few
V gene: TRBV4-1
CDR3 protein: CASSQQGGADTQYF
CDR3 DNA: TGCGCCAGCAGCCAACAGGGGGGGGCAGATACGCAGTATTTT

D gene: .
J gene: TRBJ1-5
clone size: .
V gene: TRBV27
CDR3 protein: CASSLLPLGNQPQHF
CDR3 DNA: TGTGCCAGCAGTTTGTTACCCCTGGGCAATCAGCCCCAGCATTTT

D gene: .
J gene: TRBJ2-7
clone size: .
V gene: TRBV9
CDR3 protein: CASSPSPASYEQYF
CDR3 DNA: TGTGCCAGCAGCCCATCCCCTGCGTCTTACGAGCAGTACTTC

D gene: TRBD2
J gene: TRBJ2-7
clone size: once
V gene: TRBV6-1
CDR3 protein: CASSPIGGGPSYEQYF
CDR3 DNA: TGTGCCAGCAGTCCTATCGGCGGGGGGCCATCCTACGAGCAGTACTTC

D gene: .
J gene: TRBJ1-1
clone size: .
V gene: TRBV11-3
CDR3 protein: CASSLNPPGWTEAFF
CDR3 DNA: TGTGCCAGCAGCTTAAATCCCCCAGGGTGGACTGAAGCTTTCTTT

D gene: .
J gene: TRBJ2-1
clone size: .
V gene: TRBV25-1
CDR3 protein: CASSGGAGNYNEQFF
CDR3 DNA: TGTGCCAGCAGTGGCGGTGCGGGAAACTACAATGAGCAGTTCTTC

D gene: .
J gene: TRBJ2-3
clone size: .
V gene: TRBV4-2
CDR3 protein: CASSQGAGFIDTQYF
CDR3 DNA: TGTGCCAGCAGCCAAGGGGCAGGGTTTATAGATACGCAGTATTTT

D gene: TRBD1
J gene: TRBJ2-7
clone size: .
V gene: TRBV7-2
CDR3 protein: CASTRQGDSYEQYF
CDR3 DNA: TGTGCCAGCACTCGACAGGGGGATAGCTACGAGCAGTACTTC

D gene: .
J gene: TRBJ1-1
clone size: .
V gene: TRBV6-2/TRBV6-3
CDR3 protein: CASGRTGSATEAFF
CDR3 DNA: TGTGCCAGCGGCCGTACAGGGTCAGCCACTGAAGCTTTCTTT

D gene: .
J gene: TRBJ2-3
clone size: few
V gene: TRBV5-6
CDR3 protein: CASSLARYTDTQYF
CDR3 DNA: TGTGCCAGCAGCTTGGCGCGTTACACAGATACGCAGTATTTT

D gene: TRBD2
J gene: TRBJ2-2
clone size: many
V gene: TRBV4-1
CDR3 protein: CASSWAAGGNSGELFF
CDR3 DNA: TGCGCCAGCAGTTGGGCGGCGGGGGGCAACAGCGGGGAGCTGTTTTTT

D gene: TRBD2
J gene: TRBJ2-7
clone size: .
V gene: TRBV4-3
CDR3 protein: CASSQDTVAGEGSYNEQYF
CDR3 DNA: TGCGCCAGCAGCCAAGATACGGTAGCGGGGGAGGGGTCCTACAATGAGCAGTACTTC

D gene: .
J gene: TRBJ1-4
clone size: .
V gene: TRBV20-1
CDR3 protein: CSVEKEGGNEKLFF
CDR3 DNA: TGCAGTGTTGAGAAGGAGGGGGGTAATGAAAAACTGTTTTTT

D gene: .
J gene: TRBJ2-7
clone size: few
V gene: TRBV28
CDR3 protein: CASTPRTVDYEQYF
CDR3 DNA: TGTGCCAGCACCCCCCGGACAGTAGACTACGAGCAGTACTTC

D gene: .
J gene: TRBJ1-4
clone size: .
V gene: TRBV4-1
CDR3 protein: CASSQVWPRSTNEKLFF
CDR3 DNA: TGCGCCAGCAGCCAAGTATGGCCCAGATCAACTAATGAAAAACTGTTTTTT

D gene: .
J gene: TRBJ1-5
clone size: few
V gene: TRBV11-1
CDR3 protein: CASSLAGVGQPQHF
CDR3 DNA: TGTGCCAGCAGCTTGGCAGGGGTGGGACAGCCCCAGCATTTT

D gene: .
J gene: TRBJ1-1
clone size: .
V gene: TRBV5-1
CDR3 protein: CASTGSTTEAFF
CDR3 DNA: TGCGCCAGCACAGGAAGCACCACTGAAGCTTTCTTT

D gene: .
J gene: TRBJ1-2
clone size: .
V gene: TRBV4-3
CDR3 protein: CASSQEGTTNYGYTF
CDR3 DNA: TGCGCCAGCAGCCAAGAGGGCACTACCAACTATGGCTACACCTTC

D gene: .
J gene: TRBJ2-7
clone size: many
V gene: TRBV5-1
CDR3 protein: CASSLLQGTSYEQYF
CDR3 DNA: TGCGCCAGCAGCTTGCTCCAGGGTACCTCCTACGAGCAGTACTTC

D gene: .
J gene: TRBJ2-2
clone size: .
V gene: TRBV5-1
CDR3 protein: CASSVGQDTGELFF
CDR3 DNA: TGCGCCAGCAGCGTGGGGCAGGACACCGGGGAGCTGTTTTTT

D gene: .
J gene: TRBJ1-6
clone size: .
V gene: TRBV18
CDR3 protein: CASSPPSSQNNSPLHF
CDR3 DNA: TGTGCCAGCTCACCACCCTCATCACAGAATAATTCACCCCTCCACTTT

D gene: TRBD1
J gene: TRBJ2-7
clone size: .
V gene: TRBV3-1
CDR3 protein: CASSATGQASYEQYF
CDR3 DNA: TGTGCCAGCAGTGCAACGGGACAGGCCTCCTACGAGCAGTACTTC

D gene: TRBD1
J gene: TRBJ1-6
clone size: many
V gene: TRBV7-6
CDR3 protein: CASSTRQGGSPLHF
CDR3 DNA: TGTGCCAGCAGCACAAGACAGGGCGGTTCACCCCTCCACTTT

D gene: TRBD1
J gene: TRBJ2-5
clone size: .
V gene: TRBV9
CDR3 protein: CASSVGAGDSTGETQYF
CDR3 DNA: TGTGCCAGCAGCGTAGGCGCTGGGGACAGTACGGGGGAGACCCAGTACTTC

D gene: .
J gene: TRBJ2-7
clone size: once
V gene: TRBV6-2/TRBV6-3
CDR3 protein: CASSLHVPSSYEQYF
CDR3 DNA: TGTGCCAGCAGTCTACATGTACCTAGCTCCTACGAGCAGTACTTC

D gene: TRBD2
J gene: TRBJ2-1
clone size: .
V gene: TRBV10-3
CDR3 protein: CAISESTSGGYSSYNEQFF
CDR3 DNA: TGTGCCATCAGTGAGAGTACTAGCGGGGGATACAGCTCCTACAATGAGCAGTTCTTC

D gene: .
J gene: TRBJ2-5
clone size: .
V gene: TRBV6-5
CDR3 protein: CASSYSSPPYEQYF
CDR3 DNA: TGTGCCAGCAGTTACTCGAGCCCGCCCTATGAGCAGTACTTC

D gene: .
J gene: TRBJ2-7
clone size: .
V gene: TRBV3-1
CDR3 protein: CASSRIIHEQYF
CDR3 DNA: TGTGCCAGCAGCCGAATTATTCACGAGCAGTACTTC

D gene: TRBD1
J gene: TRBJ1-2
clone size: .
V gene: TRBV20-1
CDR3 protein: CSANPGTGGFYGYTF
CDR3 DNA: TGCAGTGCGAATCCCGGGACAGGGGGTTTCTATGGCTACACCTTC

D gene: TRBD1
J gene: TRBJ1-1
clone size: .
V gene: TRBV14
CDR3 protein: CASSPRTGAEGTEAFF
CDR3 DNA: TGTGCCAGCAGCCCCCGGACAGGGGCCGAAGGCACTGAAGCTTTCTTT

D gene: TRBD2
J gene: TRBJ2-3
clone size: .
V gene: TRBV4-1
CDR3 protein: CASSPPVAGDNTDTQYF
CDR3 DNA: TGCGCCAGCAGCCCGCCCGTAGCGGGGGATAACACAGATACGCAGTATTTT

D gene: TRBD1
J gene: TRBJ1-4
clone size: many
V gene: TRBV27
CDR3 protein: CASSPTGEGEKLFF
CDR3 DNA: TGTGCCAGCAGCCCGACAGGGGAGGGTGAAAAACTGTTTTTT

D gene: TRBD2
J gene: TRBJ2-3
clone size: .
V gene: TRBV20-1
CDR3 protein: CSARVTSGATDTQYF
CDR3 DNA: TGCAGTGCTAGAGTTACTAGCGGGGCCACAGATACGCAGTATTTT

D gene: TRBD2
J gene: TRBJ2-5
clone size: .
V gene: TRBV20-1
CDR3 protein: CSARAGGDEETQYF
CDR3 DNA: TGCAGTGCCCGAGCGGGGGGAGATGAAGAGACCCAGTACTTC